The 17 T cell receptor beta chains in this list originate from one sample, sequenced in a study of blood T cell repertoires in COVID-19. The repertoire was sequenced with immunoSEQ multiplex PCR; TCRdb's copy has only in-frame clones and lacks some. Found here are more than 300,000 clones, over 80% of them singletons; the top ten hold around 5%. The sample taken for sequencing was PBMCs or T cells enriched from blood (not recorded which). The receptors derive from a woman between 45 and 65 years old who had recovered from COVID-19.

The chain carries TRBV24-1 and TRBJ2-1; D call uncertain. V gave up 4 bases and J gave up 0 bases, with 6 bases separating them. This CDR3 comprises 14 residues. Germline assignment: CDR1 KGHDR and CDR2 SFDVKD. The CDR3, as DNA: TGTGCCACCAGTGACAGATACTCCTACAATGAGCAGTTCTTC. Residues: CATSDRYSYNEQFF.

CDR3 residues: CASSVGLENSYEQYF. CDR3 DNA sequence: TGTGCCAGCAGCGTAGGGTTAGAAAACTCCTACGAGCAGTACTTC. This chain links TRBV9 with TRBJ2-7, with no clear D. The ends were cut back, 0 bases at V and 0 bases at J, with 10 bases in the middle. This CDR3 contains 15 residues. Germline V gives CDR1 SGDLS, CDR2 YYNGEE.

J is TRBJ2-2 and V is TRBV19, with a possible D match to TRBD1 (5 bases). Germline CDR1 and CDR2: LNHDA and SQIVND (reference sequence). Trimming removed 10 bases at V and 6 bases at J, with 12 bases between. The CDR3 covers 12 residues. The CDR3 reads CATGTGAGELFF. The CDR3 DNA sequence: TGTGCCACCGGAACAGGAGCCGGGGAGCTGTTTTTT.

This chain uses TRBV30 with TRBJ2-7, with a weak D call TRBD1 (6 bases). The germline V gene has CDR1 GTSNPN and CDR2 SVGIG (reference sequence). Trimming pared 0 bases from V and 3 bases from J, leaving 9 bases between. The CDR3 has 13 amino acids. The CDR3 DNA is TGTGCCTGGAGTGTAACAGGGATCTACGAGCAGTACTTC. Amino acid sequence: CAWSVTGIYEQYF.

This CDR3 reads CASSYRSSGRSTEAFF. CDR3 bases: TGTGCCAGCAGTTACAGATCCTCAGGGCGGAGCACTGAAGCTTTCTTT. The chain employs TRBV6-2 or TRBV6-3 and TRBJ1-1; D perhaps matches TRBD1 (5 bases). CDR1 is MNHEY, CDR2 SVGEGT, per germline. V was pared by 2 bases and J by 4 bases, with 17 bases between. The CDR3 is made up of 16 amino acids.

This chain joins TRBV11-3 and TRBJ1-2; possible D gene TRBD1, 5 bases. There are 15 residues in the CDR3. Looked up from germline, CDR1 is SGHNT and CDR2 is YENEEA. The V end was cut by 3 bases, the J end by 7 bases, with 18 bases between. CDR3 residues: CASSFGPGGNSGYTF. The CDR3 DNA reads as TGTGCCAGCAGCTTCGGGCCCGGGGGAAATTCTGGCTACACCTTC.

The chain combines TRBV6-5 with TRBJ2-1; 11 bases fit TRBD1. This CDR3 contains 16 residues. V shed 2 bases and J 7 bases; nucleotides not matched to a gene: 7. Germline assignment: CDR1 MNHEY and CDR2 SVGAGI. The CDR3 loop reads CASSYGPDRGRNEQFF. The CDR3 DNA sequence: TGTGCCAGCAGTTACGGACCGGACAGGGGGCGGAATGAGCAGTTCTTC.

The chain recombines TRBV5-5 with TRBJ1-6; D perhaps matches TRBD1 (6 bases). With 0 bases removed from V and 14 bases from J, the gap between germline ends came to 15 bases. The V gene's germline CDR1 is SGHKS and CDR2 YYEKEE (reference sequence). The CDR3 loop spans 14 amino acids. The CDR3: CASSLGGRDPTLHF. In DNA, the CDR3 is TGTGCCAGCAGCTTGGGGGGGCGAGACCCCACCCTCCACTTT.

The J gene is TRBJ1-6, the V gene TRBV5-6; 9 bases align to TRBD1. This CDR3 spans 17 amino acids. The ends lost 4 bases at V and 8 bases at J; junction bases unmatched: 13. CDR1 and CDR2 (germline): SGHDT, YYEEEE. DNA for the CDR3: TGTGCCAGCAGCACGGTACACGGGACAGGGAAGTATTCACCCCTCCACTTT. Its translation is CASSTVHGTGKYSPLHF.

V gene TRBV19 combines with J gene TRBJ1-5; no clear D gene. Germline CDR1 and CDR2: LNHDA and SQIVND (reference sequence). The length of the CDR3 is 13 residues. Trimming removed 2 bases from V and 5 bases from J, with 7 bases in between. The DNA of the CDR3 is TGTGCCAGTAGTATATTACGGGATCAGCCCCAGCATTTT. Translation gives CASSILRDQPQHF.

This chain joins TRBV28 and TRBJ1-2; no clear D gene. The CDR3 is 14 amino acids. The ends were cut back, 3 bases at V and 2 bases at J, with 10 bases in the middle. Germline assignment: CDR1 MDHEN and CDR2 SYDVKM. The CDR3 loop reads CASSLSQLNYGYTF. The CDR3 DNA reads as TGTGCCAGCAGTTTGTCACAGCTAAACTATGGCTACACCTTC.

The chain is built from TRBV10-3 and TRBJ1-1; D call uncertain. V was pared by 3 bases and J by 7 bases, with 12 bases between. The CDR3 has 13 amino acids. Germline CDR1 is ENHRY and CDR2 is SYGVKD. DNA for the CDR3: TGTGCCATCAGTGAAGAGATGAGATTTGAAGCTTTCTTT. This sequence encodes CAISEEMRFEAFF.

This chain joins TRBV18 and TRBJ1-1, with D unresolved. The germline V gene has CDR1 KGHSH and CDR2 LQKENI. V lost 6 bases and J lost 7, with 9 bases in between. This CDR3 contains 11 residues. The CDR3 spells CASSQALEAFF. DNA of the CDR3: TGTGCCAGCTCGCAGGCGCTTGAAGCTTTCTTT.

This clone was seen a single time. The rearrangement joins TRBV7-9 to TRBJ1-4; no definite D call. Germline V gene sequence: CDR1 SEHNR, CDR2 FQNEAQ (reference sequence). Trimming took off 0 bases at V and 4 bases at J, with 9 bases between the two ends. The CDR3 runs to 15 residues. The CDR3 DNA reads TGTGCCAGCAGCTTAGCCGAGGTTAATAATGAAAAACTGTTTTTT. Translating it yields CASSLAEVNNEKLFF.

The chain recombines TRBV12-3 or TRBV12-4 with TRBJ1-5; 7 bases match TRBD1. This CDR3 is built from 12 residues. The V gene end was trimmed by 5 bases and the J gene end by 7 bases; junction bases not matched to a gene: 2. The CDR3 here is CASSDRDQPQHF. As DNA, the CDR3 is TGTGCCAGCAGTGACAGGGACCAGCCCCAGCATTTT.

The rearrangement joins TRBV18 to TRBJ1-1, with TRBD1 matching 9 bases. The CDR3 is 17 residues long. The trim removed 3 bases at V and 2 bases at J, leaving 10 bases unmatched. Per germline, CDR1 KGHSH and CDR2 LQKENI. The CDR3, as DNA: TGTGCCAGCTCACCCGAAGGGACAGGGTTGGTTAACACTGAAGCTTTCTTT. It is translated as CASSPEGTGLVNTEAFF.

The V call is TRBV9, the J call TRBJ2-3; possibly TRBD1 for D (6 bases). The CDR3 spans 16 residues. Germline CDR1 is SGDLS and CDR2 is YYNGEE. The V gene lost 3 bases and the J gene lost 1 base, with 15 bases spanning the gap. Written as DNA, the CDR3 is TGTGCCAGCAGCGCTCGGACAGTATCGGGCACAGATACGCAGTATTTT. This encodes CASSARTVSGTDTQYF.